The present entry profiles one T cell receptor beta chain with its context. It lacks a known antigen. There are no base qualities to consult, and no much larger clone falls within one base. TCRbeta CDR3 regions were amplified from genomic DNA by means of the immunoSEQ Assay, a bias-controlled multiplex PCR. As for the original processing: The number of nucleated cells in each sample was estimated from the amplification of reference gene primers within the assay. To quantify the absolute abundance of each unique TCRbeta CDR3 rearrangement, sequence reads were collapsed and filtered. For each sample, productive Simpson clonality was calculated as the square root of Simpson's diversity index over productive rearrangements. This immuneACCESS table, as held by TCRdb, lists in-frame sequences with V and J called but not all clones. Of the missing ones, under half trace to an unresolved V gene in checked studies; the others have no known cause. The V and J calls and the clone size are those of that table, but D and trimming were determined from the DNA. This sample holds over 150,000 clones; 88% were observed only once. The ten largest clones capture over 15% of the sample.

At one collaborating source in Seattle, patients were enrolled during active infection and were followed longitudinally through the course of disease. The collaborating institutions used their own protocols to collect whole blood in K2EDTA tubes. For TCRbeta analysis, collaborator samples were shipped as frozen whole blood, as isolated PBMCs, or as DNA extracted from either sample type. This sample was included in a study of blood T cell repertoires in COVID-19 (dated by TCRdb to 2018 to 2020). Context from the whole study: Samples from collaborators originated in the United States, Italy and Spain and spanned both the acute and convalescent phases of COVID-19. The material from the prospective study consisted of cDNA or gDNA derived from T cells, B-cell-depleted T cells, or PBMCs. Deeply sampled blood TCRbeta repertoires from subjects exposed to, actively infected with, or recovered from COVID-19 were included in the dataset. The repertoires were released in a freely available public database meant as a resource for research on the immune response to SARS-CoV-2. The samples were drawn from two sources: the first 160 participants of the ongoing ImmuneRACE study, and about 1,300 subjects contributed by 6 global collaborators. Nearly every sample came with metadata listing a de-identified subject ID, COVID-19 status, age in years and sex. HLA class I and class II types, where available, came from metadata supplied by the sample provider rather than from assay-based typing.

What the work shows at the level of the full study, not this receptor alone: Clinical and demographic metadata were provided uncurated, with the amount varying by source and participant.

CDR1 is given as SGHNT and CDR2 as YYREEE, both from the germline V gene (reference sequence). The CDR3 contains 14 residues, cysteine and phenylalanine counted. The entry retains the CDR3 DNA only, 42 bases that are in frame from base 1. Between the V and J ends, shortened by 1 base and 7 bases respectively, the junction contains 9 bases. Recombination connected TRBV5-4 to TRBJ1-6; a weak D assignment points to TRBD1 (6 bases agree). Sequencing input: peripheral blood. The receptor was derived from a man aged 50 to 59 with COVID-19, enrolled during active disease. The bases read TGTGCCAGCAGCTTGCAGGGGTCCAATTCACCCCTCCACTTT. Translated, it gives CASSLQGSNSPLHF.